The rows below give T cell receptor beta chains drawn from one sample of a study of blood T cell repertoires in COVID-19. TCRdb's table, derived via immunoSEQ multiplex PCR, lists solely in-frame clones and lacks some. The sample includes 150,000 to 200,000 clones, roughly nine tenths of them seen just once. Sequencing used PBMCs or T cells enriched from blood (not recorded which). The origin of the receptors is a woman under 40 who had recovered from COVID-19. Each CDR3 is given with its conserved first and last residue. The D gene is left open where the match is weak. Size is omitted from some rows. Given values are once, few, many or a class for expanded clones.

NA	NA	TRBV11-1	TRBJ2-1	TGTGCCAGCAGTAGGCCTCGGGGTAATGAGCAGTTCTTC	CASSRPRGNEQFF
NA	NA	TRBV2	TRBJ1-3	TGTGCCAGCAGTGAAGCGCGCGGAAACACCATATATTTT	CASSEARGNTIYF
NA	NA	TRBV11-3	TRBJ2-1	TGTGCCAGCAGCTTAGGGGTACAGGCCTACAATGAGCAGTTCTTC	CASSLGVQAYNEQFF
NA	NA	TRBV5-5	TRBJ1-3	TGTGCCAGCAGCTTGTCAGGGAGGGGAAACACCATATATTTT	CASSLSGRGNTIYF
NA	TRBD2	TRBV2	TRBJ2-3	TGTGCCAGCAAGACTAGCGGGAGCACAGATACGCAGTATTTT	CASKTSGSTDTQYF
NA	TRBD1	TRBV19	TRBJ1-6	TGTGCCAGCCAGACTACAGGGGGAAATTCACCCCTCCACTTT	CASQTTGGNSPLHF
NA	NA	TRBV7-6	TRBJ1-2	TGTGCCAGCAGCTTAGCAAACGAGTATGGCTACACCTTC	CASSLANEYGYTF
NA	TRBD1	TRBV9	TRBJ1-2	TGTGCCAGCAGCGTAGGAGGGGGCAGCTATGGCTACACCTTC	CASSVGGGSYGYTF
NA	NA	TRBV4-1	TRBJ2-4	TGCGCCAGCAGCCAAGTAGACACGGGGTGGGGAAAAAACATTCAGTACTTC	CASSQVDTGWGKNIQYF
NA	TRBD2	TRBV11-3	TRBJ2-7	TGTGCCAGCAGCCGCGGACTAGCGGGGAAGAACGAGCAGTACTTC	CASSRGLAGKNEQYF
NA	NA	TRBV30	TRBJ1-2	TGTGCCTGGAGTGTAGAGCACCTTAACTATGGCTACACCTTC	CAWSVEHLNYGYTF
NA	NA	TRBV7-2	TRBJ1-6	TGTGCCAGCAGCGGGCGGGGAGGGCCCATACCCCTCCACTTT	CASSGRGGPIPLHF
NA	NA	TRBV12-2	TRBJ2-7	TGTGCAAGTCGCTTAGAGGGGTACAGGGCTACGTCCTACGAGCAGTACTTC	CASRLEGYRATSYEQYF
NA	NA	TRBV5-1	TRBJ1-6	TGCGCCAGCAGCTACGGTCTGAGCTCCTATAATTCACCCCTCCACTTT	CASSYGLSSYNSPLHF
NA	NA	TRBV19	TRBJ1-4	TGTGCCAGTCTCCCCAGCGGGGAAGGGAACGAAAAACTGTTTTTT	CASLPSGEGNEKLFF
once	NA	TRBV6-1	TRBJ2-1	TGTGCCAGCAGCGTGAGCCGGGAAACCTACAATGAGCAGTTCTTC	CASSVSRETYNEQFF
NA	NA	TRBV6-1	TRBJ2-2	TGTGCCAGCAGTGAATCGTATACCGGGGAGCTGTTTTTT	CASSESYTGELFF
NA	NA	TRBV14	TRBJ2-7	TGTGCCAGCAGCCAGGTAAATTCCCTGCGGCCCCAGTACTTC	CASSQVNSLRPQYF
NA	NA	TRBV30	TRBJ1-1	TGTGCCTGGAGTGGGGGGACGGAGGGAAGGTTAAAAGGCACTGAAGCTTTCTTT	CAWSGGTEGRLKGTEAFF
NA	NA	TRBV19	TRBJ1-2	TGTGCCAGTAGTATTCCAGGGATCTATGGCTACACCTTC	CASSIPGIYGYTF
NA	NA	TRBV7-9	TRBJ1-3	TGTGCCAGCAGCTTAGGTCCGCGAACCCCTGGAAACACCATATATTTT	CASSLGPRTPGNTIYF
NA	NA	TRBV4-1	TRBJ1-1	TGCGCCAGCAGCCAAGATCAGGTCTTTCCGCCGAACACTGAAGCTTTCTTT	CASSQDQVFPPNTEAFF